Presented here are 4 T cell receptor beta chains from one specimen sequenced in a study of T cell responses to AZD1222 COVID-19 vaccine. Produced via immunoSEQ multiplex PCR; TCRdb's table is partial and in-frame only. The sample includes 110,000 to 150,000 clones, more than 85% of them seen just once. The sample here was peripheral blood, taken on day 0 of AZD1222 vaccination. The receptors shown here come from an adult in good health.

This chain joins TRBV3-1 (or the pseudogene TRBV3-2) and TRBJ1-2, with D hard to call. The V end lost 4 bases, the J end lost 6 bases, and 12 bases lay between the germline ends. CDR1 and CDR2 (germline): LGHDT, YNNKEL (reference sequence). The CDR3 extends over 13 amino acids. This chain's CDR3 is CASSLKRDHGYTF. The CDR3, as DNA: TGTGCCAGCAGCCTCAAAAGGGATCATGGCTACACCTTC.

J is TRBJ1-1 and V is TRBV12-5; D remains ambiguous. CDR3 length: 17 amino acids. Trimming shortened V by 0 bases and J by 0 bases, and 14 bases separated the two germline ends. The germline CDR1 and CDR2 sequences are LGHNT and FRNRAP. This CDR3 reads CASGLVVVREMNTEAFF. The DNA for the CDR3 is TGTGCTAGTGGTTTGGTCGTAGTGAGGGAAATGAACACTGAAGCTTTCTTT.

V usage is TRBV9 and J usage is TRBJ1-3; perhaps TRBD1 as D (5 bases). Trimming took 3 bases from V and 4 from J, leaving 8 bases between them. CDR1 and CDR2 from the germline V gene are SGDLS and YYNGEE. This CDR3 has 13 residues. The CDR3 DNA follows: TGTGCCAGCAGCGAGCGACAGGGAAACACCATATATTTT. Translated, it gives CASSERQGNTIYF. Variable domain in full (rest from reference TRBV9 and TRBJ1-3): DSGVTQTPKHLITATGQRVTLRCSPRSGDLSVYWYQQSLDQGLQFLIQYYNGEERAKGNILERFSAQQFPDLHSELNLSSLELGDSALYFCASSERQGNTIYFGEGSWLTVV.

This clone was observed a handful of times. V gene TRBV2 combines with J gene TRBJ1-1; no reliable D call. In germline, CDR1 is SNHLY, CDR2 FYNNEI. V gave up 3 bases and J gave up 14 bases, with 10 bases separating them. The CDR3 has 10 amino acids. CDR3 sequence reads: CASSETMIFF. CDR3 coding DNA: TGTGCCAGCAGTGAGACTATGATATTCTTT.